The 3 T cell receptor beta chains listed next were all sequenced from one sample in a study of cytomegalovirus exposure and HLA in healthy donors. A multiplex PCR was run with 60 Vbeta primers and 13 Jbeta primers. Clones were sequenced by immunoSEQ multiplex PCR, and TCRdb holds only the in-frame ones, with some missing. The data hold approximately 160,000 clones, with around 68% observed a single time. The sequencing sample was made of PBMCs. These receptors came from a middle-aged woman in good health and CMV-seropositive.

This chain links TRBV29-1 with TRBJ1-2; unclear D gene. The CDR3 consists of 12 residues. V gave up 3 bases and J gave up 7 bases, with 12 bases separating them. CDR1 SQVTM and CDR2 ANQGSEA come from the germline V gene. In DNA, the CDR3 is TGCAGCGTTGATGGTGGAGCTGCTGGCTACACCTTC. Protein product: CSVDGGAAGYTF.

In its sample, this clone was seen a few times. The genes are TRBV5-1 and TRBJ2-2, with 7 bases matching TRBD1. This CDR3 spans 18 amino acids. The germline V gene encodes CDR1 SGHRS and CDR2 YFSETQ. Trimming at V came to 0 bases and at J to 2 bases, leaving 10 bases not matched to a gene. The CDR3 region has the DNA TGCGCCAGCAGCTTGGGGCAATGGGACAGAAGTAACACCGGGGAGCTGTTTTTT. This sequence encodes CASSLGQWDRSNTGELFF.

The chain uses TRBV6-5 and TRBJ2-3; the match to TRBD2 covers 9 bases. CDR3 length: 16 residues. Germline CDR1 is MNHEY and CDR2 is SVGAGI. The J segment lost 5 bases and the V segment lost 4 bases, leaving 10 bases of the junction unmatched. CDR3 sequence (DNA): TGTGCCAGCAGTTTGGGACTAGCTTTTTCAGGAGATACGCAGTATTTT. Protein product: CASSLGLAFSGDTQYF.